The 10 T cell receptor beta chains reported below all come from one sample, sequenced in a study of PD-L1 blockade in urothelial cancer. Indicated time point: peripheral blood 6 weeks after treatment start. The method was immunoSEQ multiplex PCR; TCRdb's version includes in-frame clones alone and lacks a portion of them. The profile covers 46,000 or so clones, with approximately 86% appearing a single time and about 10% taken by the ten largest. The sequencing here drew on PBMCs, taken around atezolizumab (anti-PD-L1) treatment. The source is a man aged 55 to 69 with urothelial cancer.

V gene TRBV6-5 combines with J gene TRBJ1-5; D is perhaps TRBD1 (6 bases). Germline loops: CDR1 MNHEY, CDR2 SVGAGI. The germline V and J ends were trimmed by 5 bases and 6 bases, with 17 bases remaining between them. The CDR3 loop spans 15 amino acids. The CDR3 DNA reads as TGTGCCAGCAGTCCCAGGGGAGGGGGTGTTCAGCCCCAGCATTTT. This translates into CASSPRGGGVQPQHF.

V usage is TRBV4-2 and J usage is TRBJ1-2; TRBD1 might be the D (5 bases). Germline CDR1 LGHNA, CDR2 YNFKEQ. Between the trimmed V and J ends, which lost 0 bases and 4 bases, there was a span of 9 bases. This CDR3 is 14 amino acids long. The CDR3 spells CASSQDPGSYGYTF. The CDR3, as DNA: TGTGCCAGCAGCCAAGATCCAGGGTCCTATGGCTACACCTTC.

The chain uses TRBV7-3 and TRBJ2-7, with 10 positions matching TRBD2. The CDR3 consists of 17 residues. V was clipped by 5 bases and J by 4 bases; unmatched bases: 14. Germline assignment: CDR1 SGHTA and CDR2 FQGTGA. CDR3 in amino acids: CASSNGGWQRGGYEQYF. The CDR3 bases are TGTGCCAGCAGCAATGGGGGTTGGCAGCGGGGGGGTTACGAGCAGTACTTC.

The chain employs TRBV19 and TRBJ2-7; 8 bases align to TRBD1. The V gene end was trimmed by 5 bases and the J gene end by 6 bases; junction bases not matched to a gene: 12. The CDR3 is 15 amino acids. CDR1 and CDR2 from the germline V gene are LNHDA and SQIVND (reference sequence). The CDR3 sequence: CASSGPQTGAFEQYF. Here the CDR3 DNA reads TGTGCCAGTAGTGGACCCCAGACAGGGGCGTTCGAGCAGTACTTC.

The chain is built from TRBV4-3 and TRBJ2-1; 8 nucleotides agree with TRBD1. The germline V gene encodes CDR1 LGHNA and CDR2 YSLEER. The CDR3 runs 16 residues. The J segment lost 4 bases and the V segment lost 4 bases, leaving 9 bases of the junction unmatched. The CDR3 spells CASSPNGGQVYNEQFF. CDR3 coding DNA: TGCGCCAGCAGCCCCAATGGGGGACAGGTATACAATGAGCAGTTCTTC.

The rearrangement links TRBV9 to TRBJ2-3; D may be TRBD2 (6 bases). The germline CDR1 and CDR2 sequences are SGDLS and YYNGEE. Trimming removed 0 bases at V and 1 base at J, with 9 bases between. This CDR3 has 15 residues. The CDR3 DNA sequence: TGTGCCAGCAGCGTAGTTTCTAGCGGCACAGATACGCAGTATTTT. Translated, it gives CASSVVSSGTDTQYF.

Only a few counts were recorded for this clone. This chain uses TRBV19 with TRBJ2-7; the match to TRBD1 covers 10 bases. CDR3 length: 14 amino acids. Germline V CDR1 and CDR2: LNHDA, SQIVND (reference sequence). Trimming cost V 5 bases and J 4 bases; bases outside gene matches: 5. CDR3 region: CASSYGTGVYEQYF. In DNA form, the CDR3 reads TGTGCCAGTAGTTACGGGACAGGGGTGTACGAGCAGTACTTC.

The chain combines TRBV5-4 with TRBJ2-1; TRBD2 matches 10 bases. CDR1 is SGHNT, CDR2 YYREEE, per germline (reference sequence). The V gene end was trimmed by 4 bases and the J gene end by 1 base; junction bases not matched to a gene: 8. This CDR3 spans 17 amino acids. CDR3 DNA sequence: TGTGCCAGCAGCCTACGAGGTAGCGGGGGGTCCTACAATGAGCAGTTCTTC. Protein: CASSLRGSGGSYNEQFF.

The chain links TRBV7-3 to TRBJ2-2; TRBD1 aligns across 9 bases. V trimming: 5 bases; J trimming: 1 base; junction bases outside the gene matches: 5. Per germline, CDR1 SGHTA and CDR2 FQGTGA. This CDR3 contains 16 residues. The CDR3 DNA reads TGTGCCAGCAGCAAAGGGGGACAGGGGAACACCGGGGAGCTGTTTTTT. Its protein product is CASSKGGQGNTGELFF. Supplemented by reference TRBV7-3 and TRBJ2-2, the full variable domain reads GAGVSQTPSNKVTEKGKYVELRCDPISGHTALYWYRQSLGQGPEFLIYFQGTGAADDSGLPNDRFFAVRPEGSVSTLKIQRTERGDSAVYLCASSKGGQGNTGELFFGEGSRLTVL.

This clone showed up just a few times. The CDR3 here is CASRAGVGNEQYF. The CDR3 nucleotides are TGCGCCAGCAGGGCGGGGGTAGGAAACGAGCAGTACTTC. This chain connects TRBV5-1 to TRBJ2-7; 7 nucleotides match TRBD2. V shed 5 bases and J 5 bases; nucleotides not matched to a gene: 7. Germline V gives CDR1 SGHRS, CDR2 YFSETQ. This CDR3 is built from 13 residues.